This TCR beta chain was sequenced in a study of technical replicates of blood from several donors. Germline values: CDR1 SGHAT, CDR2 FQNNGV. This CDR3 is 13 amino acids long. Trimming removed 3 bases from V and 9 bases from J; junction bases left unmatched: 6. Sequencing used immunoSEQ multiplex PCR; TCRdb keeps in-frame clones, though not all of them. The sample consists of about 72,000 clones, approximately 92% of them appearing once. The sequencing sample was made of T cells isolated from PBMCs. The genes are TRBV11-2 and TRBJ1-2; TRBD1 agrees at 8 bases. This TCR derives from a human donor in good health. The chain's CDR3 is CASSLGGDRSYTF. As DNA, the CDR3 is TGTGCCAGCAGCTTGGGAGGGGACAGGAGCTACACCTTC.